Listed below are T cell receptor beta chains from one sample, sequenced in a study of T cell responses to AZD1222 COVID-19 vaccine. TCRdb's copy holds only in-frame clones and misses some; the assay was immunoSEQ multiplex PCR. The sample records some 100,000 clones, around 89% being singletons. Sequences were derived from peripheral blood, sampled 28 days after the second AZD1222 dose. The origin of the receptors is an adult who received the AZD1222 COVID-19 vaccine. Each CDR3 is given with its conserved first and last residue. A D gene is named only where the DNA matches it firmly. A clone size is listed for some rows: how often the clone was seen (once, few, many), or a class if it is expanded.

>TRBJ2-7|TRBV11-3|.|TRBD2
CASSSGGPRTYEQYF
TGTGCCAGCAGCTCGGGGGGGCCGAGAACCTACGAGCAGTACTTC
>TRBJ1-1|TRBV2|.|.
CASSEEQRTEAFF
TGTGCCAGCAGTGAAGAACAGAGGACTGAAGCTTTCTTT
>TRBJ1-2|TRBV4-3|.|.
CASSQGVQESGYTF
TGCGCCAGCAGCCAAGGTGTACAGGAGTCGGGCTACACCTTC
>TRBJ1-3|TRBV5-5|.|.
CASSLDGGFSGNTIYF
TGTGCCAGCAGCTTGGATGGGGGTTTCTCTGGAAACACCATATATTTT
>TRBJ1-4|TRBV5-6|.|.
CASSLSTNEKLFF
TGTGCCAGCAGCTTGTCCACTAATGAAAAACTGTTTTTT
>TRBJ2-7|TRBV7-2|.|TRBD2
CASSLAGGGLAGVAYEQYF
TGTGCCAGCAGCTTAGCCGGGGGGGGACTAGCGGGAGTGGCCTACGAGCAGTACTTC
>TRBJ2-7|TRBV28|.|.
CASSFGGKPYEQYF
TGTGCCAGCAGTTTTGGGGGGAAACCCTACGAGCAGTACTTC
>TRBJ2-7|TRBV7-2|.|TRBD1
CASRWRQGFYEQYF
TGTGCCAGCAGGTGGAGACAGGGGTTCTACGAGCAGTACTTC
>TRBJ2-3|TRBV7-9|.|TRBD2
CASSSGTSGLVSDTQYF
TGTGCCAGCAGCTCCGGGACTAGCGGTTTAGTATCAGATACGCAGTATTTT
>TRBJ2-5|TRBV5-4|.|TRBD2
CASSSGLAADQETQYF
TGTGCCAGCAGCTCGGGACTAGCGGCTGACCAAGAGACCCAGTACTTC
>TRBJ2-7|TRBV6-5|once|TRBD2
CASSRGASGTYEQYF
TGTGCCAGCAGTCGAGGGGCTAGCGGTACCTACGAGCAGTACTTC
>TRBJ1-2|TRBV10-3|.|.
CAISETQGWEGYTF
TGTGCCATCAGTGAGACACAGGGCTGGGAAGGCTACACCTTC
>TRBJ1-6|TRBV28|.|.
CASSFGTRGRNSPLHF
TGTGCCAGCAGTTTTGGGACCCGCGGGCGTAATTCACCCCTCCACTTT
>TRBJ2-7|TRBV9|.|.
CASSVGAGGYYEQYF
TGTGCCAGCAGCGTAGGGGCAGGGGGGTACTACGAGCAGTACTTC
>TRBJ1-5|TRBV7-2|.|.
CASSLAPSNQPQHF
TGTGCCAGCAGCTTAGCGCCCAGCAATCAGCCCCAGCATTTT
>TRBJ2-3|TRBV5-4|.|TRBD2
CASSPGGGGIADTQYF
TGTGCCAGCAGCCCGGGCGGGGGGGGCATCGCAGATACGCAGTATTTT
>TRBJ2-3|TRBV5-1|.|.
CASSLGTTSTDTQYF
TGCGCCAGCAGCCTAGGGACAACTAGCACAGATACGCAGTATTTT
>TRBJ1-2|TRBV11-2|once|.
CASSLVRGFRGYTF
TGTGCCAGCAGCTTAGTCCGGGGGTTCAGGGGCTACACCTTC
>TRBJ1-5|TRBV18|.|TRBD1
CASSHYGQGENSNQPQHF
TGTGCCAGCTCACACTACGGCCAGGGGGAAAATAGCAATCAGCCCCAGCATTTT
>TRBJ2-7|TRBV5-1|.|TRBD1
CASSLAGQGAGEQYF
TGCGCCAGCAGCTTGGCGGGACAGGGGGCGGGGGAGCAGTACTTC
>TRBJ2-1|TRBV5-1|.|.
CASRTVKGHNEQFF
TGCGCCAGCCGAACGGTTAAAGGGCACAATGAGCAGTTCTTC
>TRBJ1-2|TRBV9|once|.
CASRGRAWNYGYTF
TGTGCCAGCAGGGGGCGTGCTTGGAACTATGGCTACACCTTC
>TRBJ2-1|TRBV6-4|.|.
CASSDPLTSSYNEQFF
TGTGCCAGCAGTGACCCGCTCACGAGCTCCTACAATGAGCAGTTCTTC
>TRBJ2-7|TRBV19|few|.
CASSSWGRNYEQYF
TGTGCCAGTAGTTCTTGGGGCAGGAACTACGAGCAGTACTTC
>TRBJ2-5|TRBV5-5|once|.
CASSATGFQETQYF
TGTGCCAGCAGCGCCACGGGGTTCCAAGAGACCCAGTACTTC
>TRBJ2-5|TRBV2|.|TRBD1
CASSPGTGGEETQYF
TGTGCCAGCAGTCCTGGGACAGGGGGCGAGGAGACCCAGTACTTC
>TRBJ2-1|TRBV15|.|.
CATSRDRDLYNEQFF
TGTGCCACCAGCAGAGACAGGGACCTATACAATGAGCAGTTCTTC
>TRBJ1-2|TRBV4-1|.|.
CASSQEGFGGQYGYTF
TGCGCCAGCAGCCAAGAAGGCTTTGGAGGGCAATATGGCTACACCTTC
>TRBJ1-3|TRBV13|.|.
CASSLRSGNTIYF
TGTGCCAGCAGCTTAAGATCGGGGAACACCATATATTTT
>TRBJ2-7|TRBV7-9|once|TRBD2
CASSLTGTNHYEQYF
TGTGCCAGCAGCTTGACCGGGACTAACCACTACGAGCAGTACTTC
>TRBJ2-5|TRBV9|few|TRBD2
CASSPLERPRGEGETQYF
TGTGCCAGCAGCCCCCTGGAGAGGCCCCGCGGGGAGGGAGAGACCCAGTACTTC
>TRBJ2-5|TRBV11-3|.|.
CASGQGLQETQYF
TGTGCCTCGGGCCAGGGCCTACAAGAGACCCAGTACTTC
>TRBJ2-5|TRBV4-1|.|.
CASSQDREETQYF
TGCGCCAGCAGCCAAGACAGGGAAGAGACCCAGTACTTC
>TRBJ2-7|TRBV9|once|.
CASSVSISYEQYF
TGTGCCAGCAGCGTCAGCATATCCTACGAGCAGTACTTC
>TRBJ1-6|TRBV6-5|.|.
CASSYGRVGNSPLHF
TGTGCCAGCAGTTACGGCCGGGTGGGAAATTCACCCCTCCACTTT
>TRBJ2-7|TRBV7-6|once|TRBD1
CASSPGQGAPYEQYF
TGTGCCAGCAGTCCTGGACAGGGGGCTCCCTACGAGCAGTACTTC
>TRBJ1-1|TRBV24-1|few|.
CATSDPGEGGNTEAFF
TGTGCCACCAGTGATCCCGGGGAGGGAGGAAACACTGAAGCTTTCTTT
>TRBJ2-3|TRBV12-5|once|.
CASGLGGLPKSTDTQYF
TGTGCTAGTGGTTTGGGGGGGCTACCGAAAAGCACAGATACGCAGTATTTT
>TRBJ1-2|TRBV18|.|.
CASSPQTEGVGYGYTF
TGTGCCAGCTCACCTCAGACAGAGGGCGTCGGCTATGGCTACACCTTC
>TRBJ2-7|TRBV7-9|.|.
CASSPRTSVDEQYF
TGTGCCAGCAGCCCCCGAACGTCAGTAGACGAGCAGTACTTC
>TRBJ1-6|TRBV5-5|.|.
CASSPHSGNSPLHF
TGTGCCAGCAGCCCACACAGCGGGAATTCACCCCTCCACTTT
>TRBJ2-5|TRBV5-1|once|TRBD1
CASSSDRGRETQYF
TGCGCCAGCAGCTCGGACAGGGGGCGAGAGACCCAGTACTTC
>TRBJ2-2|TRBV7-2|.|.
CAGSQGWGSGELFF
TGTGCCGGCAGCCAAGGGTGGGGTTCCGGGGAGCTGTTTTTT
>TRBJ1-3|TRBV11-2|.|.
CASSPLGAQSSGNTIYF
TGTGCCAGCAGTCCTCTAGGGGCCCAGTCATCTGGAAACACCATATATTTT
>TRBJ2-7|TRBV10-2|.|.
CASSKTRGEQYF
TGCGCCAGCAGTAAAACACGGGGCGAGCAGTACTTC
>TRBJ2-1|TRBV18|once|.
CASSPSRDFGGQFF
TGTGCCAGCTCACCGTCCCGGGACTTCGGGGGGCAGTTCTTC
>TRBJ1-1|TRBV12-3/TRBV12-4|.|.
CASSLPGVTEAFF
TGTGCCAGCAGTTTACCGGGGGTTACTGAAGCTTTCTTT
>TRBJ1-4|TRBV19|.|.
CASSTDTGRGEKLFF
TGTGCCAGTAGTACTGATACGGGGCGGGGTGAAAAACTGTTTTTT
>TRBJ2-5|TRBV7-9|.|.
CASTRTEQETQYF
TGTGCCAGCACTCGAACAGAACAAGAGACCCAGTACTTC
>TRBJ1-1|TRBV2|once|TRBD1
CASSPPAGTGPMNTEAFF
TGTGCCAGCAGTCCCCCGGCGGGGACAGGACCTATGAACACTGAAGCTTTCTTT
>TRBJ2-2|TRBV27|.|TRBD2
CASSPGRLAGFTGELFF
TGTGCCAGCAGTCCCGGGAGACTAGCGGGGTTCACCGGGGAGCTGTTTTTT
>TRBJ1-5|TRBV16|.|TRBD1
CASRPGQGPQPQHF
TGTGCCAGCAGACCGGGACAGGGACCTCAGCCCCAGCATTTT
>TRBJ2-1|TRBV18|.|.
CASSALSGAGHEQFF
TGTGCCAGCTCAGCCTTATCGGGAGCGGGCCATGAGCAGTTCTTC
>TRBJ2-7|TRBV28|.|TRBD1
CASRSLGQGYEQYF
TGTGCCAGCAGGAGTTTGGGACAGGGCTACGAGCAGTACTTC
>TRBJ2-7|TRBV5-4|.|.
CASSLRVARDPHEQYF
TGTGCCAGCAGCTTGCGGGTGGCCCGGGACCCCCACGAGCAGTACTTC
>TRBJ2-1|TRBV10-1|.|.
CASSGTDTSYNEQFF
TGCGCCAGCAGTGGAACGGACACCTCCTACAATGAGCAGTTCTTC
>TRBJ1-2|TRBV7-9|once|.
CASSQTSGYTF
TGTGCCAGCAGCCAAACTTCGGGCTACACCTTC